The next 18 T cell receptor beta chains were all read from a single sample in a study of cytomegalovirus exposure and HLA in healthy donors. PCR amplification relied on 60 Vbeta primers (plus 13 Jbeta primers). The table came from immunoSEQ multiplex PCR; TCRdb's copy has only in-frame clones and leaves some out. Of around 100,000 clones detected, about 83% appear once; the ten largest clones hold approximately 5.3%. The sequenced sample consisted of PBMCs. The receptors derive from a female donor in good health and CMV-seropositive.

As DNA, the CDR3 is TGCGCCAGCAGCCAAGGAGGCGGAGCCCGAGCGTTAGAGCAGTTCTTC. It encodes CASSQGGGARALEQFF. The V and J genes are TRBV4-1 and TRBJ2-1, with D uncertain. Trimming cost V 1 base and J 10 bases, with 20 bases left between them. The CDR3 totals 16 residues. Germline CDR1 is MGHRA and CDR2 is YSYEKL.

The rearrangement links TRBV6-5 to TRBJ1-5, with 9 bases fitting TRBD1. This CDR3 spans 15 amino acids. Germline CDR1 reads MNHEY; CDR2 reads SVGAGI. V shed 6 bases and J 0 bases; nucleotides not matched to a gene: 3. CDR3 sequence: CASSRTGASNQPQHF. The CDR3 nucleotides are TGTGCCAGCAGCCGGACAGGGGCTAGCAATCAGCCCCAGCATTTT.

The chain employs TRBV6-1 and TRBJ2-1; TRBD2 matches at 8 bases. CDR1 and CDR2 from the germline V gene are MNHNS and SASEGT. Germline trimming cut 5 bases from V and 0 bases from J; bases unmatched to any gene: 3. CDR3 size: 15 residues. The CDR3 spells CASSLRGGSYNEQFF. Here the CDR3 DNA reads TGTGCCAGCAGTCTACGGGGGGGCTCCTACAATGAGCAGTTCTTC.

The chain has TRBV19 and TRBJ1-5, with 8 positions matching TRBD1. The ends lost 6 bases at V and 0 bases at J; junction bases unmatched: 7. Germline lookup yields CDR1 LNHDA and CDR2 SQIVND (reference sequence). This CDR3 has 16 residues. CDR3 loop: CASRGTGTYSNQPQHF. The CDR3 nucleotides are TGTGCCAGTAGGGGGACAGGAACCTATAGCAATCAGCCCCAGCATTTT.

The chain links TRBV19 to TRBJ1-2, with TRBD1 matching 11 bases. V shed 4 bases and J 7 bases; nucleotides not matched to a gene: 11. Germline V gene lookup returns CDR1 LNHDA and CDR2 SQIVND (reference sequence). There are 16 residues in the CDR3. The CDR3 sequence: CASSNTWTGGLSGYTF. Here the CDR3 DNA reads TGTGCCAGTAGTAATACCTGGACAGGGGGCTTGAGTGGCTACACCTTC.

The rearrangement uses TRBV19 and TRBJ1-6; the match to TRBD1 covers 7 bases. CDR3 length equals 15 residues. Germline V gene data show CDR1 as LNHDA and CDR2 as SQIVND (reference sequence). V lost 9 bases to trimming and J lost 7 bases; unmatched junction nucleotides: 12. CDR3 in amino acids: CASMTGTEINSPLHF. The CDR3, as DNA: TGTGCCAGCATGACCGGGACAGAGATCAATTCACCCCTCCACTTT.

This chain joins TRBV28 and TRBJ2-5, with D perhaps matching TRBD2 (5 bases). This CDR3 is built from 15 residues. The germline V gene has CDR1 MDHEN and CDR2 SYDVKM. Trimming pared 4 bases from V and 1 base from J, leaving 13 bases between. The DNA for the CDR3 is TGTGCCAGCAGTTCCCTCGGGGTAAGCCAAGAGACCCAGTACTTC. It encodes CASSSLGVSQETQYF.

The chain joins TRBV28 to TRBJ2-7; a possible D gene is TRBD2 (5 bases). The CDR3 length is 14 residues. The germline CDR1 and CDR2 sequences are MDHEN and SYDVKM. V was clipped by 1 base and J by 0 bases, with 7 bases between them. The CDR3 DNA reads as TGTGCCAGCAGTTTATCTAGCCTCTCCTACGAGCAGTACTTC. This encodes CASSLSSLSYEQYF.

The rearrangement joins TRBV9 to TRBJ2-3; 9 nucleotides agree with TRBD2. V trimming: 4 bases; J trimming: 3 bases; junction bases outside the gene matches: 9. The CDR3 sequence is 16 residues long. Germline V gene lookup returns CDR1 SGDLS and CDR2 YYNGEE. DNA of the CDR3: TGTGCCAGCAGCCCCCCCCCGACTAGCGGTACAGATACGCAGTATTTT. It is translated as CASSPPPTSGTDTQYF.

This clone has a handful of counts. The rearrangement uses TRBV7-2 and TRBJ1-4; TRBD1 might be the D (6 bases). CDR1 SGHTA and CDR2 FQGNSA come from the germline V gene. V lost 5 bases, J lost 8 bases, and 30 bases lay in between. The CDR3 consists of 19 residues. This CDR3 reads CASSAFRDNDKSRREKLFF. In nucleotides, the CDR3 is TGTGCCAGCAGCGCGTTCCGGGACAACGACAAAAGCCGTAGGGAAAAACTGTTTTTT.

The chain joins TRBV18 to TRBJ2-5, with D possibly being TRBD2 (6 bases). With 0 bases removed from V and 0 bases from J, the gap between germline ends came to 11 bases. Germline CDR1 reads KGHSH; CDR2 reads LQKENI. The length of the CDR3 is 16 residues. CDR3 bases: TGTGCCAGCTCACCACCGGTCGGGGGTCACCAAGAGACCCAGTACTTC. Protein sequence: CASSPPVGGHQETQYF.

The chain carries TRBV6-6 and TRBJ1-1, with TRBD1 identical over 8 bases. The germline gives CDR1 MNHNY, CDR2 SVGAGI (reference sequence). The J segment lost 4 bases and the V segment lost 5 bases, leaving 12 bases of the junction unmatched. CDR3 size: 16 residues. CDR3 DNA: TGTGCCAGCAGTCGCTTCGGACAGGGCGGATCCACTGAAGCTTTCTTT. It encodes CASSRFGQGGSTEAFF.

The chain joins TRBV11-3 to TRBJ1-6, with TRBD1 as a possible D gene (5 bases). Germline CDR1 SGHNT, CDR2 YENEEA. V was trimmed by 1 base and J by 7 bases, leaving 8 bases between them. This CDR3 contains 14 residues. The CDR3 DNA is TGTGCCAGCAGCTTAGGACAGCACAATTCACCCCTCCACTTT. Its translation is CASSLGQHNSPLHF.

In this sample, this clone turned up a few times. The CDR3 nucleotides read TGTGCCAGCAGCGTTAGCGGGGGTCCAGATACGCAGTATTTT. This codes for CASSVSGGPDTQYF. This chain connects TRBV7-9 to TRBJ2-3; the match to TRBD2 covers 9 bases. Losses at the gene ends were 5 bases for V and 4 bases for J; bases not matched to a gene: 4. The germline V gene has CDR1 SEHNR and CDR2 FQNEAQ (reference sequence). There are 14 residues in the CDR3.

The rearrangement joins TRBV30 to TRBJ2-1; no clear D gene. The CDR3 has 12 amino acids. V lost 1 base and J lost 6, with 7 bases in between. Germline V gene data show CDR1 as GTSNPN and CDR2 as SVGIG (reference sequence). The CDR3 is CAWSALSNEQFF. CDR3 nucleotide sequence: TGTGCCTGGAGTGCCCTTTCCAATGAGCAGTTCTTC.

The chain combines TRBV11-2 with TRBJ1-6; D is possibly TRBD1 (6 bases). There are 16 residues in the CDR3. V was pared by 4 bases and J by 6 bases, with 16 bases between. Germline CDR1 SGHAT, CDR2 FQNNGV. The CDR3 DNA follows: TGTGCCAGCAGCTACAGGGTGGTGGGGGCTAATTCACCCCTCCACTTT. Translated: CASSYRVVGANSPLHF.

The chain carries TRBV10-3 and TRBJ1-1; TRBD1 agrees at 7 bases. Germline V gives CDR1 ENHRY, CDR2 SYGVKD. J lost 4 bases, V lost 4 bases, and 3 bases had no gene match. CDR3 size: 13 residues. CDR3 amino acids: CAISGSGGTEAFF. Here the CDR3 DNA reads TGTGCCATCAGTGGCTCAGGGGGCACTGAAGCTTTCTTT.

This chain joins TRBV29-1 and TRBJ2-2; D is perhaps TRBD1 (6 bases). Germline V gene data show CDR1 as SQVTM and CDR2 as ANQGSEA. V lost 3 bases, J lost 5 bases, and 13 bases lay in between. The CDR3 has 14 residues. The CDR3 DNA is TGCAGCGTTGAGCAGGGGCCGGGGACCGGGGAGCTGTTTTTT. As protein: CSVEQGPGTGELFF.